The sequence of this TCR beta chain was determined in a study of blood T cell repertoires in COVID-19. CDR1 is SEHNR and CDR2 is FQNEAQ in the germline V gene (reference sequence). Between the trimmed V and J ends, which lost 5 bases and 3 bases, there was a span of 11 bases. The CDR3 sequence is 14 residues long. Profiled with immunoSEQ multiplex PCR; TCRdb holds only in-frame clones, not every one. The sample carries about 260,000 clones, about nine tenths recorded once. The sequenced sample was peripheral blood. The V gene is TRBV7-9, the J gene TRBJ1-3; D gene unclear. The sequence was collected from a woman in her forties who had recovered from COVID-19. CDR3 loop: CASSLSRGGNTIYF. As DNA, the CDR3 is TGTGCCAGCAGCCTCTCGCGGGGTGGAAACACCATATATTTT.